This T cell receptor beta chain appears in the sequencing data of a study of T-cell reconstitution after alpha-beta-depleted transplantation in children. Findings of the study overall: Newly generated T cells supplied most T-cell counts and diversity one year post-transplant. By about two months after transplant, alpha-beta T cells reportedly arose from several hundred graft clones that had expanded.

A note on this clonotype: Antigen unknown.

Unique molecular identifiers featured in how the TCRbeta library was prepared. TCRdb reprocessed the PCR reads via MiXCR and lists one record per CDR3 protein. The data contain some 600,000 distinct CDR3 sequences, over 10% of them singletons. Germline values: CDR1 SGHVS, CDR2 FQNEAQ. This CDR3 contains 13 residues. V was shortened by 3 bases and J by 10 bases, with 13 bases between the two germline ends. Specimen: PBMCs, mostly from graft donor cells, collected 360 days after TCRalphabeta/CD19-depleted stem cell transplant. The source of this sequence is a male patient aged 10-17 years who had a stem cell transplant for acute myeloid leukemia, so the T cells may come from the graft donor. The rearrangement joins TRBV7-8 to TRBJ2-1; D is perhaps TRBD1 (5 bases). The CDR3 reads CASSLVGALEQFF. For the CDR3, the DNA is TGTGCCAGCAGCTTGGTAGGGGCTCTCGAGCAGTTCTTC.